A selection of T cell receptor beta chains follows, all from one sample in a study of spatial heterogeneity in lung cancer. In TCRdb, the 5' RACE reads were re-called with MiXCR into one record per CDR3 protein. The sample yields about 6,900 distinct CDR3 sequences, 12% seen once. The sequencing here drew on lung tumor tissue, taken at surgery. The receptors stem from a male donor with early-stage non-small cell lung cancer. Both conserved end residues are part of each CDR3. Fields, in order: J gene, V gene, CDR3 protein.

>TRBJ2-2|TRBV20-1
CSAGIEGISDTGELFF
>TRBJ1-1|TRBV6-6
CASSYRLPAGSTEAFF
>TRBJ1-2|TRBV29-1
CSGGQGDYGYTF
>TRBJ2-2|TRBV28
CASSLGRDPTGELFF
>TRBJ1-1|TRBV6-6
CASIGVTENTEAFF
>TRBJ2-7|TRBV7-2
CAGGTSSYEQYF
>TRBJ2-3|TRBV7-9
CASNLGTSGDTQYF
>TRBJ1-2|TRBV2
CASKVEIGSGGTF
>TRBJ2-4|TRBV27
CASRVGGDGGTPQYF
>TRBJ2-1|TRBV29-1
CSVVGQGRRENRNEQFF
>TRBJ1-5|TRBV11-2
CASSSGHVQPQHF
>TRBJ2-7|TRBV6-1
CASSLAGGSSYEQYF
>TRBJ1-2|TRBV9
CASSVAPQLYGYTF
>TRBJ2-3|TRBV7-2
CASSLEYRTGTDTQYF
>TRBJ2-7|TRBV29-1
CSVKLTGQGQSYEQYF
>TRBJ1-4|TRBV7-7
CASSLSRNEKLFF
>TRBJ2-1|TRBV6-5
CASSFGEGNEQFF